This T cell receptor beta chain was recorded in a study of PD-1 blockade in mismatch repair-deficient tumors. Study background: All were previously treated, progressing patients with about 12 mismatch repair-deficient cancer types.

Germline V gene sequence: CDR1 GTSNPN, CDR2 SVGIG (reference sequence). The V gene lost 1 base and the J gene lost 3 bases, with 6 bases spanning the gap. The CDR3 is 12 amino acids. A remark on this clone: What it binds is not known. This specimen includes other DNA sequences encoding the same CDR3.

Profiled with immunoSEQ multiplex PCR; TCRdb holds only in-frame clones, not every one. In the table there are around 52,000 clones, around 85% of which are singletons. PCR or immunohistochemistry showed mismatch repair deficiency in every enrolled patient. The TCR-sequenced patients were three responders to pembrolizumab. Findings and caveats of the study: Tumor-resident clones, often undetectable pretreatment in blood, expanded then contracted after pembrolizumab.

The rearrangement links TRBV30 to TRBJ1-1, with a possible D match to TRBD1 (6 bases). The starting material was peripheral blood, obtained approximately 18 weeks after starting pembrolizumab. This clonotype was sampled from an adult with mismatch repair-deficient cancer. In DNA, the CDR3 is TGTGCCTGGAGTGACAGGGACACTGAAGCTTTCTTT. Translation: CAWSDRDTEAFF. The whole variable domain, filled in from reference TRBV30 and TRBJ1-1, reads SQTIHQWPATLVQPVGSPLSLECTVEGTSNPNLYWYRQAAGRGLQLLFYSVGIGQISSEVPQNLSASRPQDRQFILSSKKLLLSDSGFYLCAWSDRDTEAFFGQGTRLTVV.